The 7 T cell receptor beta chains below all came from one sample that was sequenced in a study of beta chain features in type 1 diabetes. Investigators reverse transcribed all isolated RNA, so they sequenced expressed TCRB transcripts. Profiling relied on immunoSEQ multiplex PCR, and the TCRdb table lists in-frame clones only, not all of them. The table includes about 240,000 clones, less than 35% detected once. Sequences were obtained from central memory CD4+ T cells from blood. These receptors originate from a man in his thirties or forties in good health.

This clone was seen a handful of times. The chain links TRBV27 to TRBJ1-2, with 9 nucleotides matching TRBD1. The CDR3 covers 15 residues. The V gene end was trimmed by 5 bases and the J gene end by 8 bases; junction bases not matched to a gene: 12. Germline V CDR1 and CDR2: MNHEY, SMNVEV (reference sequence). CDR3 sequence: CASSPRDRVLVGYTF. The CDR3 nucleotides read TGTGCCAGCAGTCCTAGGGACAGGGTACTCGTAGGCTACACCTTC.

The chain couples TRBV6-5 to TRBJ1-3; D gene unclear. The CDR3 has 12 amino acids. CDR1 MNHEY and CDR2 SVGAGI come from the germline V gene. Trimming pared 6 bases from V and 2 bases from J, leaving 5 bases between. The CDR3 DNA reads as TGTGCCAGCAGGACCACTGGAAACACCATATATTTT. It translates to CASRTTGNTIYF.

The CDR3 nucleotides are TGTGCCAGCTCACCCCAAGGGAGGGTTCAGCGCAATCAGCCCCAGCATTTT. Translated, it gives CASSPQGRVQRNQPQHF. The V and J genes are TRBV18 and TRBJ1-5; unclear D gene. There are 17 residues in the CDR3. Trimming took off 3 bases at V and 2 bases at J, with 17 bases between the two ends. Germline loops: CDR1 KGHSH, CDR2 LQKENI. The full variable domain, its missing parts supplied by reference TRBV18 and TRBJ1-5, is NAGVMQNPRHLVRRRGQEARLRCSPMKGHSHVYWYRQLPEEGLKFMVYLQKENIIDESGMPKERFSAEFPKEGPSILRIQQVVRGDSAAYFCASSPQGRVQRNQPQHFGDGTRLSIL.

This clone was counted only a few times. The chain carries TRBV23-1 and TRBJ2-1; TRBD2 matches at 15 bases. TRBV23-1 is labeled an ORF, and its function is uncertain. The V and J ends lost 4 bases and 1 base, in that order; junction bases with no gene match: 8. This CDR3 is 19 amino acids long. DNA for the CDR3: TGCGCCAGCAGTCGACCGGGACTAGCGGGAGGCCAATCCTACAATGAGCAGTTCTTC. The encoded protein is CASSRPGLAGGQSYNEQFF.

This rearrangement joins TRBV25-1 to TRBJ2-5; D may be TRBD1 (6 bases). Germline values: CDR1 MGHDK, CDR2 SYGVNS. V was pared by 2 bases and J by 5 bases, with 18 bases between. This CDR3 is 16 amino acids long. The CDR3 nucleotides are TGTGCCAGCAGTGAAGGGCTAGGGGGTCATTTGGAGACCCAGTACTTC. This sequence encodes CASSEGLGGHLETQYF. Filled out from reference TRBV25-1 and TRBJ2-5, the complete variable domain reads EADIYQTPRYLVIGTGKKITLECSQTMGHDKMYWYQQDPGMELHLIHYSYGVNSTEKGDLSSESTVSRIRTEHFPLTLESARPSHTSQYLCASSEGLGGHLETQYFGPGTRLLVL.

This clone was seen a handful of times. The chain employs TRBV7-2 and TRBJ1-5; TRBD1 is a possible D gene (6 bases). V lost 3 bases to trimming and J lost 5 bases, with 14 bases between them. The CDR3 consists of 15 residues. CDR1 SGHTA and CDR2 FQGNSA come from the germline V gene. DNA of the CDR3: TGTGCCAGCAGCTTTAGCGTAGGGGGGCATCAGCCCCAGCATTTT. This gives the protein CASSFSVGGHQPQHF.

This chain connects TRBV9 to TRBJ2-1, with 10 nucleotides matching TRBD2. V shed 0 bases and J 8 bases; nucleotides not matched to a gene: 11. CDR1 is SGDLS and CDR2 is YYNGEE in the germline V gene. This CDR3 spans 17 amino acids. CDR3 DNA: TGTGCCAGCAGCGTAGAATCTAGCGGGAGTATCTTGGATGAGCAGTTCTTC. Amino acid sequence: CASSVESSGSILDEQFF.